This record covers a single T cell receptor (beta chain). This clonotype was counted only a few times. Its antigen specificity is not known. Per-nucleotide qualities are absent, and no much larger clonotype sits a single base away. TCR beta CDR3 regions were amplified from RNA transcripts for repertoire sequencing. A first-round RT-PCR used HTBI primers with the Qiagen OneStep RT-PCR kit, followed by a second-round multiplex PCR, size selection and purification. Sequencing of the libraries was carried out on an Illumina HiSeq2000 in paired-end mode with 100 bp reads. Per the authors' processing: Reads were processed with SOAPnuke, discarding reads with adapters, uncalled bases, mean Phred below 15, or no exact constant-primer or identifier match. COPE v1.2.5 was used to merge high-quality paired reads. Unique nucleotide sequences were defined as clonotypes and aligned to IMGT TRB V, D and J references using MiTCR v1.1. The analysis was limited to V-J combinations with a frequency above 0.0001, which together covered approximately 99% of repertoires. A TCR clonal expansion and chaos score per V-J combination was defined as the ratio of F50 clonal expansion to chaos observed in the TCRdist matrix. Welch's t-statistics and random forest were used to reduce features to about a dozen V-J combinations, which were fed into a naive Bayes classifier. The similarity between thyroid and blood repertoires was quantified using the Morisita-Horn index. TCRdb reworked the public reads: Q25 trimming with fastp, MiXCR clone assembly, productive beta chains retained. Entries are consolidated by CDR3 protein sequence, retaining the most common genes and DNA. Clone size and V and J calls follow TCRdb, not the original study. A total of roughly 480,000 distinct CDR3 sequences appear in this sample, around 15% of them only once. The ten biggest clones cover approximately 9.8% of the sample.

The germline V gene (reference sequence) provides CDR1 MNHEY and CDR2 SMNVEV. The CDR3, cysteine through phenylalanine, is 15 amino acids long. Only the CDR3 DNA is retained, 45 bases long and in frame from the first base. From V the trimming removes 7 bases and from J it removes 7 bases, while the gene matches leave 12 bases of the junction unaccounted for. The data were taken from a study of Graves' ophthalmopathy and Graves' hyperthyroidism (dated by TCRdb to between 2018 and 2020). Regarding the study in general: Peripheral blood was collected at initial diagnosis, before any treatment. The study used TCR beta repertoire signatures to distinguish Graves' ophthalmopathy from Graves' hyperthyroidism and to predict progression to ophthalmopathy. In total, under 150 blood samples were TCR-sequenced: approximately 42 ophthalmopathy, roughly 77 hyperthyroidism and about 17 hyperthyroidism-to-ophthalmopathy patients. To explore V-J signatures that distinguish ophthalmopathy from hyperthyroidism, a discovery set of about 99 patients was enrolled, made up of over 40 with ophthalmopathy and 55 to 65 with stable hyperthyroidism. An independent validation cohort was composed of some 18 hyperthyroidism patients and around 15 patients who later progressed from hyperthyroidism to ophthalmopathy. In a handful of hyperthyroidism patients, the T-cell repertoire of thyroid tissue was compared with the T-cell repertoire of blood. After sampling, hyperthyroidism patients received methimazole starting at 30 mg daily, and ophthalmopathy patients received high-dose intravenous methylprednisolone. For training and testing, the 95 to 100 patients in the discovery cohort were randomly divided in a 7:3 ratio.

Ophthalmopathy patients had moderately to severely active disease, Clinical Activity Score of at least 3, NOSPECS grade of at least 4, and disease duration under 3 months. Anyone with other autoimmune diseases, uncontrolled infections, pregnancy or lactation was excluded from the study. Clinical symptoms, serum thyroxine, TRAb, thyroid ultrasound and orbital computed tomography formed the basis of the diagnosis. Ficoll-Paque density gradient centrifugation was used to isolate PBMCs from 9.5 to 10 ml of fresh peripheral blood. Trizol reagent was used to extract the total RNA, and its quality was then checked on an Agilent 2100 Bioanalyzer. Paper-wide results and their limitations: Most expanded thyroid clonotypes with a frequency above 0.001 also appeared in blood, which suggests that blood repertoires may reflect the immune response in the thyroid. Sample size was not predetermined statistically, and investigators were not blinded to group allocation. Ophthalmopathy was separated from stable hyperthyroidism by the 13-signature model with roughly 88% sensitivity and 81.08% specificity in cross-validation and with 80%/75% in the test set. In validation, the model predicted ophthalmopathy progression with more than 55% sensitivity and approximately 72% specificity; some 13 predicted patients were CT-confirmed with GO in a median of about 6.1 months.

What was sequenced was blood. The sequence is built from TRBV27 and TRBJ2-2; 7 bases in the junction line up with TRBD2. This clonotype originated in a woman aged 30 to 39 with Graves' ophthalmopathy. Donor details come from another sample of the same person, matched by shared clones. The nucleotides are TGTGCCAGCACCCGCGGGCGGGAGTATGGCGGGGAGCTGTTTTTT. Its protein product is CASTRGREYGGELFF.